The entry that follows covers one T cell receptor beta chain sequence. Its antigen is unidentified. This entry comes from a study of human T cells and chemical hapten exposure. Overall study results and limits: As the donors had alopecia, their immune response may differ from healthy people's.

Specified time point: patch test 2, 6 weeks after DPC sensitization. Described treatment: therapeutic diphenylcyclopropenone sensitization with weekly scalp DPC. The template was total RNA from unfractionated whole blood. The CDR3 loop spans 15 amino acids. The germline gives CDR1 SQVTM, CDR2 ANQGSEA. The trim removed 6 bases at V and 3 bases at J, leaving 6 bases unmatched. What the library attached to individual cDNA molecules were unique molecular identifiers. TCRdb re-derived calls from the RACE reads in MiXCR, one entry per CDR3 protein. Of about 95,000 distinct CDR3 sequences detected, roughly 11% appear once; the ten largest clones hold approximately 3.4%.

The sequence derives from a woman between 40 and 55 years old with alopecia areata. Some clones in this sample may be carry-over from other donors' samples. This sequence joins TRBV29-1 and TRBJ2-2; 11 bases align to TRBD1. The specimen was whole blood, collected in connection with sensitization to the hapten diphenylcyclopropenone (DPC). CDR3 amino acids: CSVRGTGGYTGELFF. The DNA for the CDR3 is TGCAGCGTCCGCGGGACAGGGGGGTACACCGGGGAGCTGTTTTTT.